These T cell receptor beta chains were read from a single sample in a study of response to subunit inactivated influenza vaccine. TCRdb re-derived calls from the RT-PCR reads in MiXCR, one entry per CDR3 protein. Of roughly 150,000 distinct CDR3 sequences in the sample, under 13% are singletons; the top ten hold over 10%. Source: non-naive T cells sorted from PBMCs, taken roughly 6 weeks after vaccination. These receptors came from a man aged 50 to 59 who received an inactivated influenza vaccine. CDR3s leave out the opening cysteine and the closing phenylalanine or tryptophan. Each record gives: V gene, CDR3 protein.

TRBV5-1 ASSLVPDEQF
TRBV30 ASEGQFYGYT
TRBV30 AWSVSSYEQY
TRBV28 ASSFYGTSSTQY
TRBV10-3 AISESVGTGAYEQY
TRBV6-5 ASSYDRGLAGNEQF
TRBV6-1 ASTWDRENEKLF
TRBV28 ASTSEGTSYEQY
TRBV28 ASSLSEGWGEKLF
TRBV3-1 ASSRGQISYNEQF
TRBV11-3 ASSPNRLTQY
TRBV5-1 ASSETGGSYGYT
TRBV7-2 ASSLSVRRTAQDTTGELF
TRBV7-2 ASSFGGLAGHNEQF
TRBV7-2 ASSASHADINSPLH
TRBV20-1 SARDLVIAGGPTSYNEQY
TRBV29-1 SVEEGLQNIQY
TRBV5-6 ASSLEQLSSNYGYT
TRBV7-9 ASSSGQHNYGYT
TRBV18 ASQDTGPGYT
TRBV20-1 SILAGGRNEQF
TRBV28 ASSLRTGGGRQPQH
TRBV6-2/TRBV6-3 ASSYLRSGEQY
TRBV15 ATSRDFMGFQY
TRBV10-3 AISESVSGLNEKLF
TRBV6-4 ASSGTTVYQETQY
TRBV7-3 ASSFLVNRNYNEQF
TRBV10-3 AISTGTAGAQY
TRBV29-1 SVEDLAGRDTQY
TRBV11-2 ASSLAPTEAF
TRBV29-1 SAQGIVDEQF
TRBV5-4 ASSIGQGGSTDTQY
TRBV18 ASLDRAGYNEQF
TRBV4-3 ASSQRLAPTDTQY
TRBV18 ASSPGLAGASSYNEQF
TRBV6-5 ASSYGTSGRAPGELF
TRBV18 ASSRTSLGFSPQH
TRBV7-6 ASSLNPKNTDTQY
TRBV7-2 ASSLGALEKLF
TRBV6-1 ASSAGQFTSGANVLT
TRBV25-1 ASSETGTVYGYT
TRBV4-3 ASSQDTGAGLAGGGEF
TRBV20-1 SASSGEGHGETQY
TRBV4-1 ASSQPDRENSPLH
TRBV14 ASSQIGLAANEQF
TRBV14 ASSQSLAGVWNEQF
TRBV11-2 ASSPRGRGSEAF
TRBV9 ASSVEAGNTGELF
TRBV6-2/TRBV6-3 ASSYETGGADTEAF
TRBV7-2 ASSLVMLAGVYEQY
TRBV15 ATSRDIVGQPQH
TRBV20-1 SARPSTGSAYEQY
TRBV12-3/TRBV12-4 AIRTGLNYGYT
TRBV7-2 ASSLDRVGQF
TRBV18 ASSSGSNEKLF